This TCR beta chain is from a study of graft-versus-host responses after intestinal transplantation. Concerning this clone itself: No antigen is known for it.

General study points: The authors found GvH clones in recipient marrow, some appearing first in ileum or blood.

The CDR3 spans 15 residues. Germline CDR1 reads MNHEY; CDR2 reads SVGAGI. V shed 5 bases, J shed 5 bases, and the junction held 10 bases outside the gene matches. Assay: immunoSEQ multiplex PCR; the TCRdb copy retains only in-frame clones and omits some. The sample records 90,000 to 95,000 clones, 80% to 95% being singletons. This sequence was found in a human donor who received an intestinal transplant. The rearrangement uses TRBV6-5 and TRBJ1-2; 8 bases line up with TRBD1. Material: unstimulated CD8+ T cells sorted from spleen or lymph node cells, obtained before intestinal transplant. This CDR3 is CASSTGQGAWYGYTF. For the CDR3, the DNA is TGTGCCAGCAGTACTGGGCAGGGGGCCTGGTATGGCTACACCTTC.